The 21 T cell receptor beta chains in this list originate from one sample, sequenced in a study of blood T cell repertoires in COVID-19. Produced via immunoSEQ multiplex PCR; TCRdb's table is partial and in-frame only. The table has around 150,000 clones, 80% to 85% seen once. Material: peripheral blood. Receptors originate from an elderly woman with active or convalescent COVID-19.

This clone was seen only a few times. This chain uses TRBV6-4 with TRBJ1-1; weak D call: TRBD1 (6 bases). Germline CDR1 is MRHNA and CDR2 is SNTAGT. CDR3 size: 13 residues. Trimming took 6 bases from V and 5 from J, leaving 13 bases between them. For the CDR3, the DNA is TGTGCCAGCAGCGAGGGGGTGTGGACTGAAGCTTTCTTT. Residues: CASSEGVWTEAFF.

The chain employs TRBV6-2 or TRBV6-3 and TRBJ1-4; 10 bases map to TRBD1. The germline gives CDR1 MNHEY, CDR2 SVGEGT. V lost 6 bases, J lost 8 bases, and 6 bases stayed unmatched. CDR3 length equals 14 residues. The CDR3 region is CASSRQGAEEKLFF. Here the CDR3 DNA reads TGTGCCAGCAGCCGACAGGGGGCTGAAGAAAAACTGTTTTTT.

The chain employs TRBV7-9 and TRBJ2-5, with TRBD2 as a possible D gene (6 bases). The V end was cut by 5 bases, the J end by 3 bases, with 10 bases between. In germline, CDR1 is SEHNR, CDR2 FQNEAQ (reference sequence). CDR3 size: 13 residues. The CDR3 region is CASSTGGKETQYF. CDR3 bases: TGTGCCAGCAGCACTGGGGGGAAAGAGACCCAGTACTTC.

The chain recombines TRBV7-2 with TRBJ1-1; D is undetermined. V shed 5 bases and J shed 1 base, with 20 bases lying between them. The CDR3 length is 17 residues. The V gene's germline CDR1 is SGHTA and CDR2 FQGNSA. CDR3 coding DNA: TGTGCCAGCAGCCCCGACCTTTGGCAGGAACCGAACACTGAAGCTTTCTTT. Translating gives CASSPDLWQEPNTEAFF.

V and J are TRBV7-2 and TRBJ2-5; TRBD2 agrees at 13 bases. The J segment lost 5 bases and the V segment lost 3 bases, leaving 3 bases of the junction unmatched. Germline CDR1 SGHTA, CDR2 FQGNSA. The CDR3 is 15 amino acids. Here the CDR3 DNA reads TGTGCCAGCAGCTTTGGACTAGCGGGGGTGGAGACCCAGTACTTC. It specifies CASSFGLAGVETQYF.

The chain couples TRBV4-3 to TRBJ1-6; 7 positions agree with TRBD1. The junction had 10 bases not matched to a gene; V was cut back by 4 bases and J by 10 bases. Germline CDR1 and CDR2: LGHNA and YSLEER. The CDR3 has 15 amino acids. The CDR3 sequence is CASSRLEGARSPLHF. The CDR3 nucleotides are TGCGCCAGCAGCCGATTAGAGGGGGCAAGATCACCCCTCCACTTT.

This clone was counted between two and nine times. The chain carries TRBV7-8 and TRBJ1-1; 9 bases line up with TRBD1. The CDR3 runs 18 residues. With 5 bases clipped from V and 1 base from J, the junction kept 14 bases outside the gene matches. Germline CDR1 and CDR2: SGHVS and FQNEAQ. As DNA, the CDR3 is TGTGCCAGCAGCCCAAGACGGCTTAGGGACAGGGAGAACACTGAAGCTTTCTTT. Its protein product is CASSPRRLRDRENTEAFF.

The V call is TRBV4-3, the J call TRBJ1-2; a possible D gene is TRBD1 (6 bases). The CDR3 is 16 residues long. V lost 0 bases, J lost 4 bases, and 15 bases lay in between. Germline CDR1 is LGHNA and CDR2 is YSLEER. The CDR3 DNA sequence: TGCGCCAGCAGCCAAGATGCCCACAGGGCATTCTATGGCTACACCTTC. The encoded protein is CASSQDAHRAFYGYTF.

The CDR3 DNA follows: TGTGCCAGCATTTTACATTATGGCTACACCTTC. Amino acid sequence: CASILHYGYTF. The J gene is TRBJ1-2, the V gene TRBV6-5, with D hard to call. The CDR3 is 11 amino acids. Germline V gives CDR1 MNHEY, CDR2 SVGAGI. Trimming left V 7 bases short and J 5 bases short, with 8 bases between.

DNA of the CDR3: TGTGCCAGCTCACCAGACAGGAACTATGGCTACACCTTC. This encodes CASSPDRNYGYTF. This rearrangement joins TRBV18 to TRBJ1-2; D perhaps matches TRBD1 (6 bases). CDR1 is KGHSH, CDR2 LQKENI, per germline. The CDR3 has 13 residues. Trimming shortened V by 2 bases and J by 2 bases, and 6 bases separated the two germline ends.

This clone was seen more than once but under ten times. This CDR3 is also generated by other DNA sequences in the sample. This chain connects TRBV6-5 to TRBJ2-1, with TRBD1 identical over 7 bases. Per germline, CDR1 MNHEY and CDR2 SVGAGI. This CDR3 spans 14 amino acids. Trimming at V came to 6 bases and at J to 7 bases, leaving 9 bases not matched to a gene. The CDR3 here is CASSSTGDRNEQFF. The CDR3 coding sequence is TGTGCCAGCAGCAGCACAGGGGATAGAAATGAGCAGTTCTTC.

The CDR3 spells CASRQGHYGYTF. CDR3 bases: TGTGCCAGCAGACAGGGCCACTATGGCTACACCTTC. This chain uses TRBV6-5 with TRBJ1-2; TRBD1 is a possible D gene (6 bases). CDR1 is MNHEY, CDR2 SVGAGI, per germline. V was trimmed by 6 bases and J by 3 bases, leaving 8 bases between them. The CDR3 runs 12 residues.

V usage is TRBV27 and J usage is TRBJ2-7; weak D call: TRBD2 (6 bases). The CDR3 runs 13 residues. The V end was cut by 6 bases, the J end by 7 bases, with 16 bases between. Germline CDR1 is MNHEY and CDR2 is SMNVEV (reference sequence). CDR3 loop: CASSQREVGEQYF. The CDR3 coding sequence is TGTGCCAGCAGCCAAAGGGAGGTAGGGGAGCAGTACTTC.

Of note for this clone: This sample also contains other DNA sequences that code for the same CDR3. V usage is TRBV6-5 and J usage is TRBJ2-7, with 8 bases fitting TRBD1. The junction had 6 bases not matched to a gene; V was cut back by 6 bases and J by 2 bases. The CDR3 covers 14 residues. Germline CDR1 is MNHEY and CDR2 is SVGAGI. DNA for the CDR3: TGTGCCAGCAGCCGTGGACAGGGCACCTACGAGCAGTACTTC. This codes for CASSRGQGTYEQYF.

This rearrangement joins TRBV7-2 to TRBJ2-1; 10 nucleotides align to TRBD2. Germline V gives CDR1 SGHTA, CDR2 FQGNSA. This CDR3 contains 15 residues. V shed 2 bases, J shed 8 bases, and the junction held 6 bases outside the gene matches. CDR3 in amino acids: CASSLRSGGADEQFF. CDR3 sequence (DNA): TGTGCCAGCAGCTTAAGGAGCGGGGGGGCCGATGAGCAGTTCTTC.

The chain is built from TRBV12-5 and TRBJ1-3; TRBD1 is a possible D gene (6 bases). The CDR3 is 16 amino acids. V gave up 0 bases and J gave up 2 bases, with 11 bases separating them. Germline CDR1 and CDR2: LGHNT and FRNRAP. The CDR3 DNA sequence: TGTGCTAGTGGTTTGGTACCGCAGGGGACTGGAAACACCATATATTTT. It is translated as CASGLVPQGTGNTIYF.

The J gene is TRBJ1-4, the V gene TRBV30; 7 bases agree with TRBD1. V gave up 1 base and J gave up 6 bases; unmatched junction bases: 2. The CDR3 is made up of 13 amino acids. Per germline, CDR1 GTSNPN and CDR2 SVGIG (reference sequence). The DNA for the CDR3 is TGTGCCTGGAGTGGAACAGGGGATGAAAAACTGTTTTTT. It codes for CAWSGTGDEKLFF.

In its sample, this clone was seen once. The chain joins TRBV5-1 to TRBJ2-1; 7 nucleotides match TRBD2. Germline V gives CDR1 SGHRS, CDR2 YFSETQ. CDR3 length: 15 residues. With 1 base clipped from V and 0 bases from J, the junction kept 1 base outside the gene matches. This chain's CDR3 is CASSLSGGSYNEQFF. In nucleotides, the CDR3 is TGCGCCAGCAGCTTGTCGGGGGGCTCCTACAATGAGCAGTTCTTC.

The rearrangement uses TRBV28 and TRBJ1-4, with D unresolved. Germline V CDR1 and CDR2: MDHEN, SYDVKM. The CDR3 contains 10 residues. Trimming shortened V by 7 bases and J by 9 bases, and 6 bases separated the two germline ends. The CDR3, as DNA: TGTGCCAGCAACGGGAAAAAACTGTTTTTT. Amino acids: CASNGKKLFF.

This chain links TRBV25-1 with TRBJ1-2, with TRBD1 as a possible D gene (6 bases). CDR3 length: 14 residues. Germline V gives CDR1 MGHDK, CDR2 SYGVNS. Trimming removed 5 bases from V and 2 bases from J, with 12 bases in between. The CDR3 DNA is TGTGCCAGCAGTTCGGGGGGCTGGAACTATGGCTACACCTTC. It codes for CASSSGGWNYGYTF.

V gene TRBV2 combines with J gene TRBJ1-1, with TRBD1 matching over 7 bases. The V and J ends lost 7 bases and 1 base, in that order; junction bases with no gene match: 9. The CDR3 has 15 amino acids. CDR1 and CDR2 from the germline V gene are SNHLY and FYNNEI. CDR3 in DNA: TGTGCCAGCATCCGGGACAGCCCTCCGAACACTGAAGCTTTCTTT. Protein sequence: CASIRDSPPNTEAFF.